This TCR beta chain came from a study of T cells in Graves' hyperthyroidism and ophthalmopathy. This clonotype has ten or more counts. Amplification yielded TCR beta CDR3 regions, with RNA transcripts as the source. During a first-round RT-PCR of the TCR CDR3, the HTBI primer set was used. One entry per CDR3 protein, called by TCRdb with MiXCR from the multiplex PCR reads. The sample has about 360,000 distinct CDR3 sequences; about 13% are singletons. V dropped 5 bases and J dropped 7 bases, with 29 bases sitting between them. The CDR3 is 19 amino acids. The sample consisted of blood. The TCR originated in a woman in her late teens or twenties with Graves' hyperthyroidism. The chain recombines TRBV12-3 or TRBV12-4 with TRBJ1-4; no clear D. The CDR3 sequence is CASSADPRTITLHGEKLFF. Here the CDR3 DNA reads TGTGCCAGCAGTGCCGACCCCAGGACCATAACGTTACACGGTGAAAAACTGTTTTTT.